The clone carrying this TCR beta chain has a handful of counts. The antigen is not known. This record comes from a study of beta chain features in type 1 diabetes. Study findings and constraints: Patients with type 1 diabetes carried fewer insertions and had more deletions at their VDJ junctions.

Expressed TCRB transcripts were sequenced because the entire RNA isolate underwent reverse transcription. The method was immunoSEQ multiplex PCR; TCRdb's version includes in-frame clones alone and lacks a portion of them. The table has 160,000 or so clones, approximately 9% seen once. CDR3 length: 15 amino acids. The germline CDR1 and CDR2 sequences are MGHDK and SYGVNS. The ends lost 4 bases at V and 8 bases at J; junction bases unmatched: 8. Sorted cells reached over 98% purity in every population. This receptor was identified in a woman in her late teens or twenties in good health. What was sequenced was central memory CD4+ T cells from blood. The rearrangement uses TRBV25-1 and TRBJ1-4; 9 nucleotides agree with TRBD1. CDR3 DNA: TGTGCCAGCAGTGCGACGGACAGGGGTAGGGAAAAACTGTTTTTT. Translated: CASSATDRGREKLFF.